The rows below give T cell receptor beta chains drawn from one sample of a study of blood T cell repertoires in COVID-19. Only in-frame clones appear in the TCRdb table, and some are missing; sequencing was by immunoSEQ multiplex PCR. The data show fewer than 300,000 clones, with approximately 82% seen just once and approximately 2.5% held by the top ten. The sample was peripheral blood. Receptor source: a woman between 65 and 79 years old with active or convalescent COVID-19. Each CDR3 is given with its conserved first and last residue. The D gene is left open where the match is weak. The listing skips clone size in some rows; elsewhere it reads once, few, many or a size class.

d_gene | j_gene | abundance | v_gene | CDR3nt | CDR3aa
TRBD2 | TRBJ2-1 | . | TRBV7-2 | TGTGCCAGCAGCTCGGCGGGGGGGCTGTACAATGAGCAGTTCTTC | CASSSAGGLYNEQFF
. | TRBJ1-1 | . | TRBV7-2 | TGTGCCAGCAGCTTAGACGCAGGGCAGGGAGGAAAAACTGAAGCTTTCTTT | CASSLDAGQGGKTEAFF
. | TRBJ2-7 | . | TRBV15 | TGTGCCACCAGCAGAGGTCGGGGGTTGAGGGACTTC | CATSRGRGLRDF
TRBD1 | TRBJ1-2 | few | TRBV5-1 | TGCGCCAGCAGCTTGGACGCAGGGGGGCACTATGGCTACACCTTC | CASSLDAGGHYGYTF
. | TRBJ2-6 | . | TRBV2 | TGTGCCAGCAAGTTCTCAGGTTTCAGCTCTGGGGCCAACGTCCTGACTTTC | CASKFSGFSSGANVLTF
TRBD2 | TRBJ2-1 | once | TRBV30 | TGTGCCTGGGTCGTTGCTAGCGGCCACTACAATGAGCAGTTCTTC | CAWVVASGHYNEQFF
. | TRBJ1-5 | . | TRBV4-1 | TGCGCCAGCAGCTGGGGGGATGTCCAAAGCAATCAGCCCCAGCATTTT | CASSWGDVQSNQPQHF
. | TRBJ1-1 | . | TRBV7-6 | TGTGCCAGCAGCCCAAGAGGCGTGAACACTGAAGCTTTCTTT | CASSPRGVNTEAFF
. | TRBJ1-4 | . | TRBV11-2 | TGTGCCAGCACCGTGGGGCAGGGTAGCGAAAAACTGTTTTTT | CASTVGQGSEKLFF
TRBD2 | TRBJ2-1 | . | TRBV7-2 | TGTGCCAGCAGCGGCGGGAGGGCCCCCTACAATGAGCAGTTCTTC | CASSGGRAPYNEQFF
TRBD1 | TRBJ2-7 | . | TRBV11-2 | TGTGCCAGCAGCCGTGGACAGGGGGCGGTACTAGGTAGCTACGAGCAGTACTTC | CASSRGQGAVLGSYEQYF
TRBD2 | TRBJ2-1 | . | TRBV4-3 | TGCGCCAGCAGCCAAGATCAAAGCGGGGGGGCCAATGAGCAGTTCTTC | CASSQDQSGGANEQFF
. | TRBJ2-7 | . | TRBV21-1 | TGTGCCAGCAGCAAACCTAGCGGGGTTCCCTACGAGCAGTACTTC | CASSKPSGVPYEQYF
TRBD2 | TRBJ2-7 | . | TRBV7-2 | TGTGCCAGCAGCCTACACCCGGCCCTTAGCGGGGGGCCCTCCTACGAGCAGTACTTC | CASSLHPALSGGPSYEQYF
. | TRBJ1-1 | . | TRBV28 | TGTGCCAGCAGTGAACTGATGAACACTGAAGCTTTCTTT | CASSELMNTEAFF
. | TRBJ1-5 | . | TRBV9 | TGTGCCAGCAGCGTAGATGGGGGCTTCAATCAGCCCCAGCATTTT | CASSVDGGFNQPQHF
. | TRBJ2-3 | . | TRBV5-1 | TGCGCCAGCAGCTTCAGTCTAGCAGCGGATACGCAGTATTTT | CASSFSLAADTQYF
TRBD2 | TRBJ2-1 | . | TRBV7-2 | TGTGCCAGCAGCTTAGGCTGGCGGGAGAGGGGAAATGAGCAGTTCTTC | CASSLGWRERGNEQFF
. | TRBJ2-3 | . | TRBV18 | TGTGCCAGCTCAGACAGTAGCACAGATACGCAGTATTTT | CASSDSSTDTQYF
. | TRBJ1-5 | . | TRBV5-8 | TGTGCCAGCAGCTTAAACAGGAAAGGCGGCAATCAGCCCCAGCATTTT | CASSLNRKGGNQPQHF
TRBD2 | TRBJ2-1 | . | TRBV2 | TGTGCCAGCAGTGAGACTAGCTCTCGTCTTGAGCAGTTCTTC | CASSETSSRLEQFF
TRBD1 | TRBJ2-3 | . | TRBV7-9 | TGTGCCAGCAGCTTAACTTCAGGGGGCTGGGAAGATACGCAGTATTTT | CASSLTSGGWEDTQYF
TRBD1 | TRBJ1-1 | . | TRBV7-2 | TGTGCCAGCAGCCCGGACAGGGGGCGGGAAGCTTTCTTT | CASSPDRGREAFF
. | TRBJ1-1 | few | TRBV6-5 | TGTGCCAGCAGTTACCGTCGGGGGGGGGTTGAAGCTTTCTTT | CASSYRRGGVEAFF
TRBD1 | TRBJ2-2 | . | TRBV18 | TGTGCCAGCTCACCACCGACAGGGGGCGCAGGGGAGCTGTTTTTT | CASSPPTGGAGELFF
. | TRBJ2-1 | once | TRBV6-5 | TGTGCCAGCAATCGAGGAGGGATTTCCTACAATGAGCAGTTCTTC | CASNRGGISYNEQFF
. | TRBJ2-3 | once | TRBV5-1 | TGCGCCAGCAGCCCCACAGGGAACCCCACAGATACGCAGTATTTT | CASSPTGNPTDTQYF
. | TRBJ1-2 | . | TRBV6-2/TRBV6-3 | TGTGCCAGCAGTTACTCGTCGGGAAAATATGGCTACACCTTC | CASSYSSGKYGYTF